The 32 T cell receptor beta chains below come from one sample, sequenced in a study of blood T cell repertoires in COVID-19. Assay: immunoSEQ multiplex PCR; the TCRdb copy retains only in-frame clones and omits some. The sample holds roughly 56,000 clones, around four fifths seen once. Sequencing input: peripheral blood. The receptor set was obtained from a man aged 70 or older with acute or convalescent COVID-19.

As DNA, the CDR3 is TGTGCCAGCAGAACCTGGGCAACAGATACGCAGTATTTT. It specifies CASRTWATDTQYF. The V call is TRBV27, the J call TRBJ2-3; D ambiguous. The CDR3 extends over 13 amino acids. V lost 6 bases, J lost 3 bases, and 10 bases lay in between. Germline V lookup: CDR1 MNHEY, CDR2 SMNVEV (reference sequence).

The V call is TRBV5-1, the J call TRBJ1-2, with D perhaps matching TRBD1 (5 bases). The V gene lost 1 base and the J gene lost 6 bases, with 13 bases spanning the gap. CDR1 is SGHRS, CDR2 YFSETQ, per germline. The CDR3 has 14 amino acids. The CDR3 DNA is TGCGCCAGCAGCTTGTTGGGTAGGGGTAATGGCTACACCTTC. Amino acid sequence: CASSLLGRGNGYTF.

The chain combines TRBV2 with TRBJ2-3; the D gene is possibly TRBD1 (6 bases). The CDR3 sequence is 13 residues long. With 6 bases removed from V and 8 bases from J, the gap between germline ends came to 15 bases. Germline CDR1 SNHLY, CDR2 FYNNEI. As DNA, the CDR3 is TGTGCCAGCAGAGGGGGTCACCCAGCTACGCAGTATTTT. It specifies CASRGGHPATQYF. The full variable domain, completed using reference TRBV2 and TRBJ2-3, is EPEVTQTPSHQVTQMGQEVILRCVPISNHLYFYWYRQILGQKVEFLVSFYNNEISEKSEIFDDQFSVERPDGSNFTLKIRSTKLEDSAMYFCASRGGHPATQYFGPGTRLTVL.

J is TRBJ1-5 and V is TRBV2; D is possibly TRBD1 (6 bases). The V gene lost 4 bases and the J gene lost 0 bases, with 16 bases spanning the gap. The CDR3 runs 17 residues. Looked up from germline, CDR1 is SNHLY and CDR2 is FYNNEI. The CDR3, as DNA: TGTGCCAGCAGTGTTCAACAGGGCCCCTATAGCAATCAGCCCCAGCATTTT. This sequence encodes CASSVQQGPYSNQPQHF.

DNA of the CDR3: TGCGCCAGCAGCCTTCACGCCGGTGGAAACACCATATATTTT. Translating gives CASSLHAGGNTIYF. This chain links TRBV4-1 with TRBJ1-3; D uncertain. The V gene lost 4 bases and the J gene lost 3 bases, with 10 bases spanning the gap. Germline CDR1 is MGHRA and CDR2 is YSYEKL. The CDR3 runs 14 residues.

The V and J genes are TRBV6-5 and TRBJ1-2; D perhaps matches TRBD1 (5 bases). CDR3 size: 13 residues. The V gene's germline CDR1 is MNHEY and CDR2 SVGAGI. Between the trimmed V and J ends, which lost 8 bases and 7 bases, there was a span of 17 bases. CDR3 nucleotides: TGTGCCAGCCCCTTCATGGGCGGGGGTGGCTACACCTTC. Translation: CASPFMGGGGYTF.

V gene TRBV5-5 combines with J gene TRBJ1-1, with D perhaps TRBD1 (6 bases). CDR1 SGHKS and CDR2 YYEKEE come from the germline V gene (reference sequence). Trimming removed 3 bases from V and 5 bases from J, with 11 bases in between. This CDR3 is built from 13 residues. CDR3: CASSYREGTEAFF. CDR3 bases: TGTGCCAGCAGCTACAGGGAAGGGACTGAAGCTTTCTTT.

The genes are TRBV27 and TRBJ2-1, with D tentatively TRBD2 (6 bases). Trimming removed 2 bases from V and 10 bases from J, with 12 bases in between. The CDR3 runs 13 residues. The germline gives CDR1 MNHEY, CDR2 SMNVEV (reference sequence). CDR3 sequence (DNA): TGTGCCAGCAGTTTAGGTTGGAGGGTGGAGCAGTTCTTC. It yields the protein CASSLGWRVEQFF.

J is TRBJ2-5 and V is TRBV23-1; no definite D call. TRBV23-1 is an open reading frame whose function is uncertain. V was shortened by 0 bases and J by 2 bases, with 13 bases between the two germline ends. The CDR3 is 16 amino acids. In nucleotides, the CDR3 is TGCGCCAGCAGTCAATCGAGTAGTAGTCGACAAGAGACCCAGTACTTC. Protein product: CASSQSSSSRQETQYF.

The chain has TRBV10-3 and TRBJ2-3; tentative D call: TRBD1 (5 bases). Germline V gene data show CDR1 as ENHRY and CDR2 as SYGVKD. The CDR3 is 14 amino acids. The V gene lost 6 bases and the J gene lost 2 bases, with 12 bases spanning the gap. As DNA, the CDR3 is TGTGCCATCAGGCGGCAAGGGGACACAGATACGCAGTATTTT. Its translation is CAIRRQGDTDTQYF.

The chain joins TRBV18 to TRBJ2-1; TRBD2 matches 11 bases. CDR1 and CDR2 from the germline V gene are KGHSH and LQKENI. This CDR3 contains 15 residues. V dropped 0 bases and J dropped 9; count of bases not matched to a gene: 4. The CDR3 is CASSPPTSGAVEQFF. CDR3 coding DNA: TGTGCCAGCTCACCACCGACTAGCGGGGCAGTTGAGCAGTTCTTC.

The genes are TRBV19 and TRBJ2-3; possibly TRBD1 for D (5 bases). The germline V gene encodes CDR1 LNHDA and CDR2 SQIVND (reference sequence). This CDR3 spans 13 amino acids. V lost 6 bases and J 2 bases, leaving 9 bases between the germline ends. As DNA, the CDR3 is TGTGCCAGTAGGGGGCCGGCCACAGATACGCAGTATTTT. As protein: CASRGPATDTQYF.

The chain has TRBV24-1 and TRBJ2-1; D might be TRBD2 (7 bases). The germline V and J ends were trimmed by 3 bases and 4 bases, with 18 bases remaining between them. CDR1 is KGHDR and CDR2 is SFDVKD in the germline V gene. The CDR3 has 17 amino acids. The CDR3 reads CATSDPRGGGAYNEQFF. The CDR3 DNA reads TGTGCCACCAGTGATCCTCGGGGTGGGGGGGCTTACAATGAGCAGTTCTTC.

The gene calls are TRBV9 and TRBJ2-1; TRBD2 aligns across 12 bases. V shed 2 bases and J 9 bases; nucleotides not matched to a gene: 9. Germline lookup yields CDR1 SGDLS and CDR2 YYNGEE. This CDR3 is 16 amino acids long. The CDR3 sequence: CASSVSPSGGAGEQFF. In nucleotides, the CDR3 is TGTGCCAGCAGCGTTTCGCCTAGCGGGGGGGCCGGTGAGCAGTTCTTC.

V is TRBV27 and J is TRBJ1-5; D is ambiguous. The CDR3 is made up of 14 amino acids. Per germline, CDR1 MNHEY and CDR2 SMNVEV (reference sequence). V gave up 6 bases and J gave up 6 bases, with 15 bases separating them. This CDR3 reads CASSANVGRQPQHF. Written as DNA, the CDR3 is TGTGCCAGCAGCGCAAATGTTGGGCGTCAGCCCCAGCATTTT.

The chain links TRBV9 to TRBJ2-1; 8 nucleotides match TRBD1. The CDR3 is made up of 17 amino acids. V lost 2 bases, J lost 1 base, and 8 bases stayed unmatched. CDR1 is SGDLS and CDR2 is YYNGEE in the germline V gene. In DNA, the CDR3 is TGTGCCAGCAGCGTCGGCGGACAGGGAAGTTCCTACAATGAGCAGTTCTTC. Its translation is CASSVGGQGSSYNEQFF.

J is TRBJ2-5 and V is TRBV7-2; D not resolved. Germline V gene data show CDR1 as SGHTA and CDR2 as FQGNSA. This CDR3 is 13 amino acids long. Trimming removed 1 base at V and 5 bases at J, with 8 bases between. CDR3 sequence reads: CASSLVFLETQYF. DNA for the CDR3: TGTGCCAGCAGCTTAGTCTTCCTGGAGACCCAGTACTTC.

This chain uses TRBV28 with TRBJ1-2; perhaps TRBD1 as D (5 bases). There are 13 residues in the CDR3. From germline, CDR1 is MDHEN and CDR2 SYDVKM. With 7 bases removed from V and 0 bases from J, the gap between germline ends came to 9 bases. The chain's CDR3 is CASKTAANYGYTF. DNA of the CDR3: TGTGCCAGCAAGACAGCTGCTAACTATGGCTACACCTTC.

This rearrangement joins TRBV19 to TRBJ1-5, with D maybe TRBD1 (5 bases). Germline V gives CDR1 LNHDA, CDR2 SQIVND (reference sequence). V lost 4 bases and J lost 3, with 16 bases in between. This CDR3 has 16 amino acids. In DNA, the CDR3 is TGTGCCAGTAGTACCGGGCGAACAGGAGCCAATCAGCCCCAGCATTTT. This sequence encodes CASSTGRTGANQPQHF.

The rearrangement joins TRBV2 to TRBJ1-4; 7 positions agree with TRBD1. The CDR3 covers 15 residues. The junction had 8 bases not matched to a gene; V was cut back by 6 bases and J by 4 bases. The germline CDR1 and CDR2 sequences are SNHLY and FYNNEI. As DNA, the CDR3 is TGTGCCAGCAGGAGGGGGGACAGCTTTAATGAAAAACTGTTTTTT. Encoded protein: CASRRGDSFNEKLFF. The complete variable domain, with remaining parts taken from reference TRBV2 and TRBJ1-4, reads EPEVTQTPSHQVTQMGQEVILRCVPISNHLYFYWYRQILGQKVEFLVSFYNNEISEKSEIFDDQFSVERPDGSNFTLKIRSTKLEDSAMYFCASRRGDSFNEKLFFGSGTQLSVL.

This chain connects TRBV18 to TRBJ2-3, with 7 bases fitting TRBD2. The ends lost 3 bases at V and 2 bases at J; junction bases unmatched: 5. Germline V gene lookup returns CDR1 KGHSH and CDR2 LQKENI. This CDR3 is 15 amino acids long. DNA of the CDR3: TGTGCCAGCTCACCTGGCGGGGGAAACACAGATACGCAGTATTTT. Translating gives CASSPGGGNTDTQYF.

The chain carries TRBV2 and TRBJ2-7; D remains ambiguous. Between the trimmed V and J ends, which lost 4 bases and 0 bases, there was a span of 10 bases. The germline V gene has CDR1 SNHLY and CDR2 FYNNEI. The CDR3 consists of 14 residues. The CDR3 sequence: CASSGQINSYEQYF. The CDR3 coding sequence is TGTGCCAGCAGTGGGCAGATTAACTCCTACGAGCAGTACTTC.

J is TRBJ1-5 and V is TRBV25-1; D is possibly TRBD1 (6 bases). The V end lost 2 bases, the J end lost 7 bases, and 12 bases lay between the germline ends. Germline CDR1 and CDR2: MGHDK and SYGVNS. There are 14 residues in the CDR3. The CDR3 here is CASSETGSQQPQHF. The CDR3, as DNA: TGTGCCAGCAGTGAAACAGGGTCACAGCAGCCCCAGCATTTT.

This sequence joins TRBV6-5 and TRBJ1-4, with a weak D call TRBD1 (5 bases). Germline-derived CDR1 and CDR2 are MNHEY and SVGAGI. V dropped 6 bases and J dropped 7 bases, with 18 bases sitting between them. The CDR3 spans 15 residues. CDR3: CASSRRQHSGEKLFF. Here the CDR3 DNA reads TGTGCCAGCAGCCGAAGACAGCACTCGGGTGAAAAACTGTTTTTT.

The CDR3, as DNA: TGCGCCAGCAGCCAAGACCCCCCCCTAGCGGGGGGCCCAGATACGCAGTATTTT. Amino acids: CASSQDPPLAGGPDTQYF. The chain couples TRBV4-1 to TRBJ2-3, with 11 positions matching TRBD2. V shed 0 bases and J 4 bases; nucleotides not matched to a gene: 9. Germline V gives CDR1 MGHRA, CDR2 YSYEKL. The CDR3 is made up of 18 amino acids.

This chain joins TRBV5-4 and TRBJ2-3; D is possibly TRBD2 (5 bases). This CDR3 is 13 amino acids long. Between the trimmed V and J ends, which lost 3 bases and 11 bases, there was a span of 16 bases. Germline CDR1 SGHNT, CDR2 YYREEE (reference sequence). The CDR3 sequence: CASSSNLSGGQYF. CDR3 DNA sequence: TGTGCCAGCAGCTCGAACCTTTCCGGAGGGCAGTATTTT.

The chain carries TRBV5-1 and TRBJ2-5; D not certain. V gave up 0 bases and J gave up 4 bases, with 10 bases separating them. The CDR3 consists of 14 residues. Germline V gene sequence: CDR1 SGHRS, CDR2 YFSETQ. As DNA, the CDR3 is TGCGCCAGCAGCTTGGTGCAGGTGGGAGAGACCCAGTACTTC. Its translation: CASSLVQVGETQYF.

Remarks on this clone: A junction end diverges from the germline sequence, so it may reflect a read error. The J gene is TRBJ2-2, the V gene TRBV10-1, with D hard to call. Germline V gives CDR1 WNHNN, CDR2 SYGVQD (reference sequence). This CDR3 has 14 residues. In nucleotides, the CDR3 is TGCGCCAGCAGGGAGTCCGCGAACACCGGGGAGCTGTTTTTT. Translating it yields CASRESANTGELFF.

The CDR3 sequence: CASSVGGTEDYGYTF. The CDR3 DNA follows: TGTGCCAGCAGCGTAGGAGGGACAGAGGATTATGGCTACACCTTC. This sequence joins TRBV9 and TRBJ1-2; TRBD1 matches 7 bases. Germline V CDR1 and CDR2: SGDLS, YYNGEE. This CDR3 is built from 15 residues. V shed 0 bases and J 5 bases; nucleotides not matched to a gene: 7.

The chain has TRBV2 and TRBJ2-1; perhaps TRBD2 as D (5 bases). The CDR3 is 12 amino acids. Germline CDR1 is SNHLY and CDR2 is FYNNEI. The germline V and J ends were trimmed by 6 bases and 14 bases, with 17 bases remaining between them. Here the CDR3 reads CASSPEGVLEFF. DNA for the CDR3: TGTGCCAGCAGCCCCGAGGGAGTCTTGGAGTTCTTC.

The chain uses TRBV28 and TRBJ1-4; D unclear. The length of the CDR3 is 17 residues. V dropped 2 bases and J dropped 1 base, with 14 bases sitting between them. The V gene's germline CDR1 is MDHEN and CDR2 SYDVKM. The CDR3 DNA is TGTGCCAGCAGTTTAATACGAGGGTTCGGAACTAATGAAAAACTGTTTTTT. As protein: CASSLIRGFGTNEKLFF.

This clone came up once. CDR3 coding DNA: TGCGCCAGCAGCCCACAGGGGAGCTCCTACAATGAGCAGTTCTTC. Its translation: CASSPQGSSYNEQFF. The chain uses TRBV5-1 and TRBJ2-1, with 7 bases identical to TRBD1. V dropped 4 bases and J dropped 0; count of bases not matched to a gene: 4. Germline V gives CDR1 SGHRS, CDR2 YFSETQ. This CDR3 comprises 15 residues.